The present T cell receptor (beta chain) was sequenced within a study of T cell responses to AZD1222 COVID-19 vaccine. Sequencing used immunoSEQ multiplex PCR; TCRdb keeps in-frame clones, though not all of them. The table includes 110,000 to 150,000 clones, approximately 90% detected once. The source is an adult in good health. This specimen consisted of peripheral blood, obtained on day 0 of AZD1222 vaccination.

CDR3: CASSEEDRGTGNTIYF. The CDR3 DNA is TGTGCCAGCAGTGAAGAGGACAGGGGCACTGGAAACACCATATATTTT. This chain uses TRBV6-1 with TRBJ1-3; 9 bases fit TRBD1. The CDR3 extends over 16 amino acids. Germline CDR1 reads MNHNS; CDR2 reads SASEGT. Unmatched junction bases numbered 3, after V lost 1 base and J lost 2 bases.